The TCR beta chain under discussion was sequenced for a study of cytomegalovirus exposure and HLA in healthy donors. Trimming removed 3 bases at V and 2 bases at J, with 15 bases between. Germline assignment: CDR1 SGHNT and CDR2 YYREEE (reference sequence). CDR3 length: 15 amino acids. PCR used 60 Vbeta primers and 13 Jbeta primers. Sequencing used immunoSEQ multiplex PCR; TCRdb keeps in-frame clones, though not all of them. The sample holds about 170,000 clones, about 82% seen once. The clonotype comes from a woman under 30 in good health and CMV-seronegative. The rearrangement uses TRBV5-4 and TRBJ2-7; D is perhaps TRBD2 (5 bases). Specimen: PBMCs. The CDR3 region has the DNA TGTGCCAGCAGCTCCCCCGGAGGTGGGGCCTACGAGCAGTACTTC. This codes for CASSSPGGGAYEQYF. Using reference TRBV5-4 and TRBJ2-7 for the parts outside the CDR3, the full variable domain is ETGVTQSPTHLIKTRGQQVTLRCSSQSGHNTVSWYQQALGQGPQFIFQYYREEENGRGNFPPRFSGLQFPNYSSELNVNALELDDSALYLCASSSPGGGAYEQYFGPGTRLTVT.